This TCR beta chain was identified during a study of shared clonotypes between healthy human individuals. Whole-study context: Plates per donor: three CD4 naive, three CD4 memory, two CD8 naive, one CD8 memory. General observations from the study: Several donors shared approximately 5% of their naive CD4 clonotypes.

Remarks on this clone: Its antigen is as yet unknown.

Assay execution took place at the deep level. Only in-frame clones appear in the TCRdb table, and some are missing; sequencing was by immunoSEQ multiplex PCR. The sample comprises around 2.1 million clones, about 93% of which are singletons, and 1.5% to 2% rests with the top ten. Germline-derived CDR1 and CDR2 are SGHNT and YYREEE (reference sequence). This CDR3 is built from 16 residues. The ends lost 0 bases at V and 5 bases at J; junction bases unmatched: 6. As defined, naive CD8 cells were CD45RO-negative and positively selected for CCR7, with terminally differentiated effector memory CD45RA+ cells excluded. All donors were Caucasian adults living in Nashville, Tennessee.

This sequence originates from a man aged 18 to 35 in good health. Some clones in this sample may be carry-over from other donors' samples. This chain links TRBV5-4 with TRBJ1-2; 11 positions match TRBD1. Sequenced input: naive CD8+ T cells from PBMCs. This chain's CDR3 is CASSLAPGQGDYGYTF. CDR3 coding DNA: TGTGCCAGCAGCTTGGCTCCGGGACAGGGGGATTATGGCTACACCTTC.